The rows below give T cell receptor beta chains drawn from one sample of a study of identifying expanded T cells in peripheral blood. Some clones are missing from TCRdb's copy, which holds only in-frame ones; the method was immunoSEQ multiplex PCR. The sample holds about 80,000 clones; 88% are singletons and the top ten take roughly 19%. The material sequenced was blood. Source of these receptors: a person aged 18-70 years in good health. Each CDR3 is given with its conserved first and last residue. The D gene is left open where the match is weak. A row's size may be missing; if present it is once, few, many or a size class.

v_call,clone_size,j_call,d_call,cdr3_aa,cdr3_nt
TRBV5-1,once,TRBJ2-5,TRBD1,CASSPRSGGAFGQETQYF,TGCGCCAGCAGCCCCCGATCAGGGGGCGCTTTCGGGCAGGAGACCCAGTACTTC
TRBV6-5,.,TRBJ2-1,TRBD1,CASSYSRTGSYNEQFF,TGTGCCAGCAGTTACTCACGGACAGGGTCCTACAATGAGCAGTTCTTC
TRBV6-6,.,TRBJ2-5,TRBD1,CASTDLTGAKETQYF,TGTGCCAGCACTGACCTGACAGGGGCGAAAGAGACCCAGTACTTC
TRBV29-1,.,TRBJ2-5,.,CSVVGSVQWETQYF,TGCAGCGTTGTCGGCTCGGTACAGTGGGAGACCCAGTACTTC
TRBV19,.,TRBJ2-7,.,CASSRTRDNSYEQYF,TGTGCCAGTAGTAGGACCCGGGACAACTCCTACGAGCAGTACTTC
TRBV28,.,TRBJ1-4,.,CASSLSGEKLFF,TGTGCCAGCAGTTTATCTGGTGAAAAACTGTTTTTT
TRBV6-6,.,TRBJ2-7,.,CASSQGYYEQYF,TGTGCCAGCAGTCAGGGGTACTACGAGCAGTACTTC
TRBV9,.,TRBJ1-2,.,CASSVGGEAGYGYTF,TGTGCCAGCAGCGTAGGGGGGGAGGCTGGCTATGGCTACACCTTC
TRBV29-1,.,TRBJ2-3,.,CSVGGPSSTDTQYF,TGCAGCGTTGGGGGGCCATCTAGCACAGATACGCAGTATTTT
TRBV6-5,once,TRBJ1-2,.,CASSYSRADYGYTF,TGTGCCAGCAGTTACTCTCGGGCGGATTATGGCTACACCTTC
TRBV10-3,.,TRBJ2-7,TRBD2,CATKGTGGFHYEQYF,TGTGCCACCAAGGGCACGGGGGGATTTCACTACGAGCAGTACTTC
TRBV4-3,.,TRBJ2-5,.,CASSQEVVPASETQYF,TGCGCCAGCAGCCAAGAAGTCGTGCCGGCTTCGGAGACCCAGTACTTC
TRBV29-1,.,TRBJ2-4,.,CSVVSGYLAKNIQYF,TGCAGCGTTGTTTCAGGGTATCTAGCCAAAAACATTCAGTACTTC
TRBV19,.,TRBJ2-7,.,CASSIRWETHEQYF,TGTGCCAGTAGTATACGGTGGGAGACCCACGAGCAGTACTTC
TRBV27,.,TRBJ2-2,.,CASRKSGNTGELFF,TGTGCCAGCAGGAAATCCGGGAACACCGGGGAGCTGTTTTTT
TRBV28,.,TRBJ1-5,.,CASLRGSNQPQHF,TGTGCCAGCCTGAGGGGTAGCAATCAGCCCCAGCATTTT
TRBV4-1,.,TRBJ2-1,.,CASSSTPPRTLYNEQFF,TGCGCCAGCAGCTCCACCCCCCCGCGGACTTTGTACAATGAGCAGTTCTTC
TRBV7-9,.,TRBJ2-5,TRBD1,CASSPRQGRGATQYF,TGTGCCAGCAGCCCTAGACAGGGCCGTGGGGCGACCCAGTACTTC
TRBV18,.,TRBJ1-1,TRBD1,CASSPLGTGGNTEAFF,TGTGCCAGCTCACCCCTGGGGACAGGGGGGAACACTGAAGCTTTCTTT
TRBV5-1,.,TRBJ2-5,.,CASSLEAGRQETQYF,TGCGCCAGCAGCTTGGAGGCCGGGCGGCAAGAGACCCAGTACTTC
TRBV28,.,TRBJ1-2,.,CASSSGRAHGYTF,TGTGCCAGCAGTTCGGGCAGGGCCCATGGCTACACCTTC
TRBV28,.,TRBJ2-2,.,CASSYLARAGELFF,TGTGCCAGCAGTTACCTAGCCAGGGCCGGGGAGCTGTTTTTT
TRBV10-3,.,TRBJ2-5,TRBD1,CAISEWQGAQETQYF,TGTGCCATCAGTGAGTGGCAGGGGGCTCAAGAGACCCAGTACTTC
TRBV9,.,TRBJ1-1,.,CASSVGQYNMNTEAFF,TGTGCCAGCAGCGTTGGCCAGTACAATATGAACACTGAAGCTTTCTTT
TRBV1,.,TRBJ1-2,.,CTSSQGHGGGIGYGYTF,TGCACCAGCAGCCAAGGGCACGGGGGCGGGATCGGCTATGGCTACACCTTC
TRBV29-1,.,TRBJ2-7,.,CSVDRGEGSYEQYF,TGCAGCGTTGATAGAGGGGAAGGCTCCTACGAGCAGTACTTC
TRBV7-2,.,TRBJ2-3,TRBD1,CASSSTGAVTDTQYF,TGTGCCAGCAGCTCGACAGGGGCAGTCACAGATACGCAGTATTTT
TRBV5-1,.,TRBJ1-4,.,CASSLGAPNEKLFF,TGCGCCAGCAGCTTGGGGGCGCCTAATGAAAAACTGTTTTTT
TRBV10-3,.,TRBJ2-5,.,CAIRGTALGPQYF,TGTGCCATCAGGGGGACTGCGCTTGGACCCCAGTACTTC
TRBV6-6,.,TRBJ1-3,.,CASSWSNTIYF,TGTGCCAGCAGTTGGTCAAACACCATATATTTT
TRBV4-3,.,TRBJ2-5,.,CASSQERGGPTGTQYF,TGCGCCAGCAGCCAAGAGCGGGGTGGGCCCACGGGGACCCAGTACTTC
TRBV2,.,TRBJ1-4,.,CASKRGFNEKLFF,TGTGCCAGCAAGCGGGGCTTTAATGAAAAACTGTTTTTT
TRBV4-1,.,TRBJ1-5,.,CASSQDSVDQPQHF,TGCGCCAGCAGCCAAGATTCGGTTGATCAGCCCCAGCATTTT
TRBV10-1,.,TRBJ1-5,.,CASSRWTGDNQPQHF,TGCGCCAGCAGTAGGTGGACGGGGGACAATCAGCCCCAGCATTTT
TRBV6-6,.,TRBJ2-7,.,CASSSPGRFASYEQYF,TGTGCCAGCAGTTCCCCGGGAAGGTTCGCCTCCTACGAGCAGTACTTC
TRBV10-3,.,TRBJ2-3,.,CATQASDTQYF,TGTGCCACCCAAGCGTCAGATACGCAGTATTTT
TRBV7-6,once,TRBJ2-5,TRBD2,CASSRGGPETQYF,TGTGCCAGCAGCCGGGGGGGCCCGGAGACCCAGTACTTC
TRBV14,.,TRBJ2-7,TRBD1,CASPWDGTGINYEQYF,TGTGCCAGTCCATGGGACGGGACAGGGATAAACTACGAGCAGTACTTC
TRBV7-9,.,TRBJ2-3,TRBD1,CASSVGQDRGYGTDTQYF,TGTGCCAGCAGCGTAGGACAGGACAGGGGATATGGCACAGATACGCAGTATTTT
TRBV6-5,.,TRBJ2-7,TRBD1,CASSLGQGAYEQYF,TGTGCCAGCAGTCTCGGACAGGGGGCCTACGAGCAGTACTTC
TRBV7-2,.,TRBJ2-7,TRBD2,CASSRSGGSYEQYF,TGTGCCAGCAGCCGGAGCGGGGGCTCCTACGAGCAGTACTTC
TRBV2,.,TRBJ1-2,TRBD1,CASTGQGYGYTF,TGTGCCAGCACTGGACAGGGGTATGGCTACACCTTC
TRBV6-1,.,TRBJ1-2,TRBD1,CASSESSDRIYGYTF,TGTGCCAGCAGTGAATCCTCGGACAGGATATATGGCTACACCTTC
TRBV11-2,.,TRBJ2-5,.,CASSLTAVEVIQYF,TGTGCCAGCAGCCTTACAGCGGTCGAGGTGATCCAGTACTTC
TRBV6-1,.,TRBJ1-1,.,CASTELDRNTEAFF,TGTGCCAGCACCGAACTGGACAGGAACACTGAAGCTTTCTTT
TRBV7-2,.,TRBJ1-5,.,CASSLGLNQPQHF,TGTGCCAGCAGCTTAGGTTTGAATCAGCCCCAGCATTTT
TRBV6-4,.,TRBJ1-5,.,CAGRGEKGDISNQPQHF,TGTGCCGGAAGAGGGGAGAAGGGGGATATTAGCAATCAGCCCCAGCATTTT
TRBV7-2,once,TRBJ1-2,TRBD1,CASTVDRVNGYTF,TGTGCCAGCACGGTGGACAGGGTGAATGGCTACACCTTC
TRBV9,once,TRBJ2-5,.,CASSLAPRTEETQYF,TGTGCCAGCAGCCTAGCTCCGCGGACGGAAGAGACCCAGTACTTC
TRBV7-8,once,TRBJ2-7,.,CASSLGDVSYEQYF,TGTGCCAGCAGCTTAGGGGATGTCTCCTACGAGCAGTACTTC
TRBV5-1,once,TRBJ2-2,TRBD1,CASSFLQGAAFGELFF,TGCGCCAGCAGCTTTCTTCAGGGGGCTGCGTTCGGGGAGCTGTTTTTT
TRBV7-2,.,TRBJ2-1,.,CASSLGRGFNEQFF,TGTGCCAGCAGCTTAGGCCGGGGGTTCAATGAGCAGTTCTTC
TRBV4-3,.,TRBJ2-5,TRBD2,CASSQDRGGRQETQYF,TGCGCCAGCAGCCAAGATCGGGGGGGCAGACAAGAGACCCAGTACTTC
TRBV18,few,TRBJ1-1,.,CASSPTPSWEGDTEAFF,TGTGCCAGCTCACCAACGCCCTCTTGGGAAGGTGACACTGAAGCTTTCTTT
TRBV11-2,few,TRBJ1-5,.,CASSQYSNQPQHF,TGTGCCAGCAGCCAGTATAGCAATCAGCCCCAGCATTTT
TRBV4-2,.,TRBJ2-5,TRBD2,CASSQGGLAAWSETQYF,TGTGCCAGCAGCCAGGGGGGACTAGCGGCGTGGTCTGAGACCCAGTACTTC
TRBV4-1,.,TRBJ1-2,.,CASSQGLGANYGYTF,TGCGCCAGCAGCCAAGGATTAGGGGCCAACTATGGCTACACCTTC
TRBV7-9,.,TRBJ2-1,TRBD2,CASSRTSGGNEQFF,TGTGCCAGCAGCCGGACTAGCGGGGGGAATGAGCAGTTCTTC
TRBV2,.,TRBJ2-3,.,CASSTGRPSTDTQYF,TGTGCCAGCAGCACGGGACGGCCTAGCACAGATACGCAGTATTTT
TRBV2,.,TRBJ1-5,.,CASSEPSSNQPQHF,TGTGCCAGCAGTGAACCCTCATCCAATCAGCCCCAGCATTTT